These T cell receptor beta chains were read from a single sample in a study of OX40 agonist ivuxolimab in advanced cancers. Profiling relied on immunoSEQ multiplex PCR, and the TCRdb table lists in-frame clones only, not all of them. The table lists around 77,000 clones, roughly 85% of them singletons. The specimen was CD4+ or CD8+ T cells sorted from blood, collected in a trial of the OX40 agonist ivuxolimab. The receptors were gathered from an adult with an advanced solid tumor such as melanoma, head and neck, liver or kidney cancer. Both conserved end residues are part of each CDR3.

CDR3 protein: CASSRDRGREQYF; V gene: TRBV5-8
CDR3 protein: CASSLLAGYTDTQYF; V gene: TRBV7-2
CDR3 protein: CAWRKGASFNEKLFF; V gene: TRBV30
CDR3 protein: CASSPQGYSTYEQYF; V gene: TRBV19
CDR3 protein: CSATGAGTQYF; V gene: TRBV20-1
CDR3 protein: CASSGTGGDTIYF; V gene: TRBV2
CDR3 protein: CAWSEQGGSPLHF; V gene: TRBV30
CDR3 protein: CASSETRNTIYF; V gene: TRBV2
CDR3 protein: CASSVRLGTEETQYF; V gene: TRBV10-2
CDR3 protein: CASSPSRADIQYF; V gene: TRBV6-5
CDR3 protein: CASSYNRAAEQYF; V gene: TRBV6-5
CDR3 protein: CASSLQTGMDSPLHF; V gene: TRBV5-1
CDR3 protein: CASSLGGGAFGANVLTF; V gene: TRBV7-6
CDR3 protein: CASSSGLAGAKLYEQYF; V gene: TRBV5-4
CDR3 protein: CASMVAGRGDTQYF; V gene: TRBV5-1
CDR3 protein: CASSNRGTGNTEAFF; V gene: TRBV6-6
CDR3 protein: CASSFTGLGQGYTF; V gene: TRBV5-6
CDR3 protein: CAISERWGEGGYTF; V gene: TRBV10-3
CDR3 protein: CASSADLTGDSPLHF; V gene: TRBV9
CDR3 protein: CASGEKLFF; V gene: TRBV2
CDR3 protein: CASSWGTGLDQYF; V gene: TRBV7-9
CDR3 protein: CASSQGQVRSPLHF; V gene: TRBV11-2
CDR3 protein: CASSPPGTASGNTIYF; V gene: TRBV7-9
CDR3 protein: CASSLPGGLYNEQFF; V gene: TRBV5-4
CDR3 protein: CASSQQQGYEQYF; V gene: TRBV4-3
CDR3 protein: CAWAMTEPNYGYTF; V gene: TRBV30
CDR3 protein: CASSLGQGANEQYF; V gene: TRBV7-2
CDR3 protein: CATGLAGAGEQFF; V gene: TRBV15
CDR3 protein: CSASTFYEQYF; V gene: TRBV20-1
CDR3 protein: CASSAGQGAYGYTF; V gene: TRBV9
CDR3 protein: CASSIQGGYGYTF; V gene: TRBV6-5
CDR3 protein: CASSLGQGSYNEQFF; V gene: TRBV7-2